This T cell receptor beta chain is from a study of cytomegalovirus exposure and HLA in healthy donors. It was with 60 Vbeta and 13 Jbeta primers that the PCR ran. Assay used: immunoSEQ multiplex PCR; TCRdb lists only in-frame clones, some missing. The data contain roughly 120,000 clones, 75% to 85% of them singletons. Germline loops: CDR1 LNHDA, CDR2 SQIVND (reference sequence). The CDR3 totals 14 residues. With 6 bases clipped from V and 3 bases from J, the junction kept 4 bases outside the gene matches. The source material was PBMCs. This chain connects TRBV19 to TRBJ1-5; 8 nucleotides match TRBD1. This receptor was obtained from a man between 25 and 39 years old in good health and CMV-seropositive. The CDR3 DNA is TGTGCCAGTAGACCGGACAGGGTCAATCAGCCCCAGCATTTT. This translates into CASRPDRVNQPQHF.